This T cell receptor beta chain is drawn from a study of cytomegalovirus exposure and HLA in healthy donors. V gave up 1 base and J gave up 4 bases; unmatched junction bases: 2. This CDR3 is built from 14 residues. CDR1 is SGHNT, CDR2 YYREEE, per germline (reference sequence). Primers for the PCR totalled 60 Vbeta and 13 Jbeta. Clones were sequenced by immunoSEQ multiplex PCR, and TCRdb holds only the in-frame ones, with some missing. The sample gives 150,000 to 200,000 clones, approximately 82% of which show up once; 4.9% is in the top ten. Whole-study results and caveats: Analyzed later, association rates of TCRs varied across HLA loci, with DRB1 most and HLA-C fewest. As confirmed in vitro, three CMV-associated chains were specific for CMV antigens. Most sequenced TCRs were rare (though some public TCRs occurred in many donors).

On this clone itself: Its specificity is not known.

This TCR was recovered from a male donor in good health and CMV-seronegative. The sequenced sample was PBMCs. V gene TRBV5-4 combines with J gene TRBJ2-5, with 9 bases lining up with TRBD2. CDR3: CASSLPSGAETQYF. CDR3 coding DNA: TGTGCCAGCAGCTTGCCTAGCGGGGCAGAGACCCAGTACTTC.